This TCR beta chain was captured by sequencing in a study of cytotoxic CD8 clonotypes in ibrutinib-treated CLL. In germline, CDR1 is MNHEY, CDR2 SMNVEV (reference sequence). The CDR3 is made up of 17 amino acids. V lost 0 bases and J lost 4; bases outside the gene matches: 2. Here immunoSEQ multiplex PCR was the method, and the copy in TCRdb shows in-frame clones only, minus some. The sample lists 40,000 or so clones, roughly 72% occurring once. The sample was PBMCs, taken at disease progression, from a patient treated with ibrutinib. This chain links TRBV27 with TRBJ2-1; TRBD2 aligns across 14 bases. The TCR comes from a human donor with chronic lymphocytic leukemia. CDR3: CASSLSGTSGSYNEQFF. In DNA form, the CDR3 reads TGTGCCAGCAGTTTATCAGGGACTAGCGGGAGTTACAATGAGCAGTTCTTC.